This T cell receptor (beta chain) appears in the sequencing data of a study of T cells in Graves' hyperthyroidism and ophthalmopathy. RNA transcripts were the template for amplifying TCR beta CDR3 regions. The HTBI primer set drove a first-round RT-PCR of the TCR CDR3. Each CDR3 protein gets one entry after TCRdb re-called the multiplex PCR reads with MiXCR. The data contain roughly 300,000 distinct CDR3 sequences, approximately 26% of them seen just once; the ten biggest clones take up approximately 30%. This clonotype appeared many times. V lost 5 bases, J lost 0 bases, and 8 bases lay in between. In germline, CDR1 is MNHGY, CDR2 SAAAGT. The CDR3 runs to 14 residues.

The genes are TRBV6-8 and TRBJ1-5; perhaps TRBD1 as D (5 bases). The receptor comes from a man between 35 and 55 years old with Graves' hyperthyroidism that later progressed to Graves' ophthalmopathy. The sequenced material came from blood. The CDR3 loop is CASSNRNSNQPQHF. CDR3 DNA sequence: TGTGCCAGCAGTAACAGGAATAGCAATCAGCCCCAGCATTTT.